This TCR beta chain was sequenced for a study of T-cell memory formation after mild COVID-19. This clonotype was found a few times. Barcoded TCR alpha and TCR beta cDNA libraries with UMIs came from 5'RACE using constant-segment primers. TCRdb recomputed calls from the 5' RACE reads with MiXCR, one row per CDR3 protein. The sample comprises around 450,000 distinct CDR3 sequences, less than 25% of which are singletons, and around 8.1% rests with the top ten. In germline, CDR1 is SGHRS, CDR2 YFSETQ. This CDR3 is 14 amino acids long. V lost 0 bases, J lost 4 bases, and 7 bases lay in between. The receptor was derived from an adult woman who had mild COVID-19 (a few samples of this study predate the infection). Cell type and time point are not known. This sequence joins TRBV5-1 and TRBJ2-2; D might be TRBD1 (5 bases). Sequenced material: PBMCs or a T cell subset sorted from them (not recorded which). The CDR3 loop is CASSLDRITGELFF. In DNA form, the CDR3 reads TGCGCCAGCAGCTTGGACAGGATCACCGGGGAGCTGTTTTTT.